Listed here are 27 T cell receptor beta chains from one sample, sequenced in a study of blood T cell repertoires in COVID-19. Clones were sequenced by immunoSEQ multiplex PCR, and TCRdb holds only the in-frame ones, with some missing. This table has roughly 190,000 clones, 70% to 90% appearing once. The source material was peripheral blood. The receptors come from a woman older than 75 in a cohort sampled during active or convalescent COVID-19.

The chain joins TRBV6-5 to TRBJ2-7; 8 nucleotides line up with TRBD2. The CDR3 contains 14 residues. Germline values: CDR1 MNHEY, CDR2 SVGAGI. V gave up 8 bases and J gave up 0 bases; unmatched junction bases: 6. The CDR3, as DNA: TGTGCCAGCCAACTAGCGGTTCTCTCCTACGAGCAGTACGTC. Translating gives CASQLAVLSYEQYV.

This chain joins TRBV10-1 and TRBJ2-3; D remains unclear. The germline CDR1 and CDR2 sequences are WNHNN and SYGVQD (reference sequence). V gave up 2 bases and J gave up 8 bases, with 11 bases separating them. This CDR3 region has 13 residues. CDR3 coding DNA: TGCGCCAGCAGTGAGGTGGTAGCTGGTACGCAGTATTTT. Its translation is CASSEVVAGTQYF.

The rearrangement links TRBV6-6 to TRBJ2-1; 11 bases fit TRBD2. The germline V gene encodes CDR1 MNHNY and CDR2 SVGAGI (reference sequence). The CDR3 runs 16 residues. V was clipped by 3 bases and J by 12 bases; unmatched bases: 13. The CDR3 reads CASSYPRSGGDTVQFF. CDR3 coding DNA: TGTGCCAGCAGTTATCCCCGTAGCGGGGGGGACACAGTGCAGTTCTTC.

V is TRBV2 and J is TRBJ2-5; D gene unclear. This CDR3 has 12 residues. V was shortened by 5 bases and J by 5 bases, with 9 bases between the two germline ends. Per the germline V gene, CDR1 is SNHLY and CDR2 is FYNNEI. CDR3 sequence: CASSIVLETQYF. The CDR3 DNA reads TGTGCCAGCAGTATAGTGCTGGAGACCCAGTACTTC.

This chain connects TRBV11-2 to TRBJ1-5; 9 bases align to TRBD1. CDR3 size: 14 residues. The ends lost 5 bases at V and 4 bases at J; junction bases unmatched: 3. CDR1 and CDR2 from the germline V gene are SGHAT and FQNNGV. This chain's CDR3 is CASSLTGGNQPQHF. CDR3 nucleotides: TGTGCCAGCAGCCTGACAGGGGGGAATCAGCCCCAGCATTTT.

The chain uses TRBV11-3 and TRBJ1-1, with 11 nucleotides matching TRBD1. Losses at the gene ends were 5 bases for V and 0 bases for J; bases not matched to a gene: 8. CDR3 length: 17 residues. CDR1 and CDR2 from the germline V gene are SGHNT and YENEEA. Written as DNA, the CDR3 is TGTGCCAGCAGCCCCGGACAGGGGGCCTTCATGAACACTGAAGCTTTCTTT. It codes for CASSPGQGAFMNTEAFF.

The chain carries TRBV5-5 and TRBJ2-1; D remains unclear. Germline-derived CDR1 and CDR2 are SGHKS and YYEKEE (reference sequence). The V end was cut by 0 bases, the J end by 9 bases, with 10 bases between. This CDR3 is built from 13 residues. This CDR3 reads CASSLDFLGEQFF. In DNA, the CDR3 is TGTGCCAGCAGCTTGGACTTCCTAGGTGAGCAGTTCTTC.

This chain joins TRBV4-1 and TRBJ1-1; TRBD1 agrees at 7 bases. Trimming removed 2 bases from V and 2 bases from J; junction bases left unmatched: 5. Germline lookup yields CDR1 MGHRA and CDR2 YSYEKL. The CDR3 totals 15 residues. The CDR3 sequence is CASSQRTGGNTEAFF. CDR3 coding DNA: TGCGCCAGCAGCCAACGGACAGGAGGAAACACTGAAGCTTTCTTT.

This sequence joins TRBV5-5 and TRBJ1-6; D ambiguous. The CDR3 has 15 amino acids. V shed 2 bases and J shed 8 bases, with 14 bases lying between them. From germline, CDR1 is SGHKS and CDR2 YYEKEE (reference sequence). The CDR3 nucleotides are TGTGCCAGCAGCTTTATAGTCCCCCGGGATTCACCCCTCCACTTT. Residues: CASSFIVPRDSPLHF.

The V call is TRBV2, the J call TRBJ1-3; D gene ambiguous. The CDR3 consists of 15 residues. The V gene lost 2 bases and the J gene lost 0 bases, with 8 bases spanning the gap. The germline CDR1 and CDR2 sequences are SNHLY and FYNNEI. The DNA of the CDR3 is TGTGCCAGCAGTGAAAACCCCGGCTCTGGAAACACCATATATTTT. It codes for CASSENPGSGNTIYF.

The chain's CDR3 is CASRGDRATYEQYV. CDR3 in DNA: TGTGCCAGCAGGGGGGACAGGGCAACCTACGAGCAGTACGTC. The rearrangement links TRBV6-6 to TRBJ2-7; TRBD1 matches 9 bases. Germline CDR1 and CDR2: MNHNY and SVGAGI (reference sequence). The CDR3 sequence is 14 residues long. Germline trimming cut 6 bases from V and 2 bases from J; bases unmatched to any gene: 5.

In its sample, this clone was seen once. The rearrangement joins TRBV19 to TRBJ2-5; possibly TRBD1 for D (6 bases). The CDR3 is made up of 13 amino acids. The V and J ends lost 6 bases and 3 bases respectively, with 11 bases between them. From germline, CDR1 is LNHDA and CDR2 SQIVND (reference sequence). The CDR3 reads CASSQNREETQYF. The CDR3 nucleotides read TGTGCCAGTAGCCAAAACAGGGAAGAGACCCAGTACTTC.

This clone was counted once. The chain carries TRBV7-8 and TRBJ2-5; TRBD2 matches 11 bases. The CDR3 covers 16 residues. CDR1 is SGHVS, CDR2 FQNEAQ, per germline. V lost 4 bases and J lost 2; bases outside the gene matches: 6. CDR3 coding DNA: TGTGCCAGCAGCTCTCCCCCTAGCGGGGGGCAAGAGACCCAGTACTTC. This encodes CASSSPPSGGQETQYF. Supplemented by reference TRBV7-8 and TRBJ2-5, the full variable domain reads GAGVSQSPRYKVAKRGQDVALRCDPISGHVSLFWYQQALGQGPEFLTYFQNEAQLDKSGLPSDRFFAERPEGSVSTLKIQRTQQEDSAVYLCASSSPPSGGQETQYFGPGTRLLVL.

V and J are TRBV7-2 and TRBJ1-5; D may be TRBD1 (6 bases). The CDR3 sequence is 15 residues long. The germline gives CDR1 SGHTA, CDR2 FQGNSA. The ends were cut back, 5 bases at V and 5 bases at J, with 16 bases in the middle. Here the CDR3 reads CASSPQGLPYQPQHF. CDR3 DNA sequence: TGTGCCAGCAGCCCACAGGGCCTCCCTTATCAGCCCCAGCATTTT.

The chain employs TRBV6-5 and TRBJ1-1, with TRBD1 matching over 7 bases. V was clipped by 6 bases and J by 3 bases; unmatched bases: 10. The CDR3 is made up of 15 amino acids. Per germline, CDR1 MNHEY and CDR2 SVGAGI. The CDR3 reads CASRRQTGVYTEAFF. CDR3 DNA: TGTGCCAGCAGACGACAAACAGGGGTGTACACTGAAGCTTTCTTT.

The chain has TRBV29-1 and TRBJ2-5; the match to TRBD2 covers 14 bases. After removal of 6 bases from V and 4 bases from J, the junction contained 7 bases not matched to a gene. Germline V gene lookup returns CDR1 SQVTM and CDR2 ANQGSEA. This CDR3 is 15 amino acids long. CDR3 DNA: TGCAGCGTCGGGACTAGCGGGAGCTTCTCAGAGACCCAGTACTTC. This gives the protein CSVGTSGSFSETQYF.

The CDR3 region is CASSVETGGNTIYF. In DNA form, the CDR3 reads TGTGCCAGCAGCGTAGAGACAGGTGGAAACACCATATATTTT. This chain uses TRBV9 with TRBJ1-3; TRBD1 might be the D (6 bases). The germline V and J ends were trimmed by 0 bases and 3 bases, with 7 bases remaining between them. The CDR3 covers 14 residues. Germline-derived CDR1 and CDR2 are SGDLS and YYNGEE.

J is TRBJ1-2 and V is TRBV5-1, with a tentative D call TRBD1 (6 bases). The germline V gene encodes CDR1 SGHRS and CDR2 YFSETQ. This CDR3 region has 14 residues. The V gene lost 3 bases and the J gene lost 4 bases, with 13 bases spanning the gap. CDR3 nucleotides: TGCGCCAGCAGCTCGGGGGGCCTCTCCTATGGCTACACCTTC. As protein: CASSSGGLSYGYTF.

This chain uses TRBV7-9 with TRBJ1-1; TRBD1 is a possible D gene (5 bases). The CDR3 runs to 13 residues. Trimming left V 2 bases short and J 10 bases short, with 14 bases between. The germline V gene encodes CDR1 SEHNR and CDR2 FQNEAQ (reference sequence). Here the CDR3 DNA reads TGTGCCAGCAGCTTAAGGGGTTCCAAGGGAGCTTTCTTT. Translated, it gives CASSLRGSKGAFF.

This clone appeared once. The chain has TRBV6-4 and TRBJ1-2; the match to TRBD1 covers 8 bases. The CDR3 extends over 15 amino acids. With 2 bases clipped from V and 4 bases from J, the junction kept 6 bases outside the gene matches. Germline CDR1 MRHNA, CDR2 SNTAGT. For the CDR3, the DNA is TGTGCCAGCAGTGACCCATCGACAGGGGTCTATGGCTACACCTTC. Translated: CASSDPSTGVYGYTF.

This clone was seen only once. This chain uses TRBV2 with TRBJ2-1, with 13 bases lining up with TRBD2. The CDR3 runs to 15 residues. The V and J ends lost 5 bases and 9 bases, in that order; junction bases with no gene match: 7. The V gene's germline CDR1 is SNHLY and CDR2 FYNNEI. Here the CDR3 reads CASSILAGGPGEQFF. The CDR3 DNA follows: TGTGCCAGCAGTATACTAGCGGGAGGGCCGGGTGAGCAGTTCTTC.

This chain uses TRBV3-1 (or the pseudogene TRBV3-2) with TRBJ2-7; 9 bases line up with TRBD2. There are 16 residues in the CDR3. The V gene end was trimmed by 3 bases and the J gene end by 2 bases; junction bases not matched to a gene: 8. Germline values: CDR1 LGHDT, CDR2 YNNKEL (reference sequence). CDR3 residues: CASSQRLAGDPYEQYF. The CDR3 DNA reads as TGTGCCAGCAGCCAGAGATTAGCGGGGGACCCCTACGAGCAGTACTTC.

V usage is TRBV11-3 and J usage is TRBJ1-1; 9 nucleotides agree with TRBD1. Germline CDR1 SGHNT, CDR2 YENEEA. This CDR3 has 15 amino acids. The junction had 13 bases not matched to a gene; V was cut back by 3 bases and J by 11 bases. CDR3 DNA sequence: TGTGCCAGCAGCTTGCGGGACAGGGTGGATGTGTATGCTTTCTTT. This encodes CASSLRDRVDVYAFF.

The rearrangement links TRBV27 to TRBJ2-1, with 10 bases that match TRBD2. V shed 4 bases and J 7 bases; nucleotides not matched to a gene: 10. The CDR3 consists of 16 residues. Germline CDR1 and CDR2: MNHEY and SMNVEV (reference sequence). CDR3 residues: CASSYGSGGAGNEQFF. The CDR3, as DNA: TGTGCCAGCAGTTATGGGAGCGGGGGGGCTGGGAATGAGCAGTTCTTC.

The chain employs TRBV6-6 and TRBJ1-5; the match to TRBD1 covers 10 bases. CDR1 and CDR2 from the germline V gene are MNHNY and SVGAGI (reference sequence). The CDR3 extends over 15 amino acids. Germline trimming cut 7 bases from V and 9 bases from J; bases unmatched to any gene: 12. The CDR3: CASTLTGTGAPPQHF. CDR3 bases: TGTGCCAGCACTTTGACCGGGACAGGGGCACCGCCCCAGCATTTT.

The chain is built from TRBV5-6 and TRBJ2-1; no clear D. Germline loops: CDR1 SGHDT, CDR2 YYEEEE. The CDR3 totals 12 residues. Trimming removed 1 base at V and 8 bases at J, with 7 bases between. The chain's CDR3 is CASSLFIYEQFF. The CDR3 DNA follows: TGTGCCAGCAGCTTGTTTATCTATGAGCAGTTCTTC.

This chain links TRBV3-1 (or the pseudogene TRBV3-2) with TRBJ2-3, with 8 positions matching TRBD2. This CDR3 is built from 15 residues. Germline CDR1 and CDR2: LGHDT and YNNKEL (reference sequence). Trimming took 0 bases from V and 6 from J; bases not matched to a gene: 5. DNA for the CDR3: TGTGCCAGCAGCCAAGAACAGCGGGGGTCCGATACGCAGTATTTT. Protein: CASSQEQRGSDTQYF.